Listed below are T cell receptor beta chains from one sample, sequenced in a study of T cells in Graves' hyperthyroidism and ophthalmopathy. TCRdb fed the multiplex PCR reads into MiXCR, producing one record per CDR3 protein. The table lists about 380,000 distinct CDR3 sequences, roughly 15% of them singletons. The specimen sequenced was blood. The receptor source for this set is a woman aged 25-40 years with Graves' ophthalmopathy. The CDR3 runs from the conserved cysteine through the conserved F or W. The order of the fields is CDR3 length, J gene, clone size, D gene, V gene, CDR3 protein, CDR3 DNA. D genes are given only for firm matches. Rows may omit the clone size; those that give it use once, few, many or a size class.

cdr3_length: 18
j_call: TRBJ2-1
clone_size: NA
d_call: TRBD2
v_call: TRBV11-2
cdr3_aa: CASSRLGPGGRGYNEQFF
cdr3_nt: TGTGCCAGCAGCCGGTTGGGTCCCGGGGGGAGGGGCTACAATGAGCAGTTCTTC

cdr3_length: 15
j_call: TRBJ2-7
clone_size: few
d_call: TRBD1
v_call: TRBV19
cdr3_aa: CASSLSGTANYEQYF
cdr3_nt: TGTGCCAGTAGCCTATCCGGGACAGCAAACTACGAGCAGTACTTC

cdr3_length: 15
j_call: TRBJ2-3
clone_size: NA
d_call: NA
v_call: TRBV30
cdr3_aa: CAWNGGRASTDTQYF
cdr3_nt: TGTGCCTGGAATGGGGGAAGAGCTAGCACAGATACGCAGTATTTT

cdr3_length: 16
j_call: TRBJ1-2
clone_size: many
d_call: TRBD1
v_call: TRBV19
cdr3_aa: CASSAGPGQKNYGYTF
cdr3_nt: TGTGCCAGTAGTGCGGGACCGGGACAGAAAAACTATGGCTACACCTTC

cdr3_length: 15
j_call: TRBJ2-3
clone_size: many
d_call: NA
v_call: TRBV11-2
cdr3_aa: CASSLDLGVADTQYF
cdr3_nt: TGTGCCAGCAGCTTAGATCTGGGGGTAGCAGATACGCAGTATTTT

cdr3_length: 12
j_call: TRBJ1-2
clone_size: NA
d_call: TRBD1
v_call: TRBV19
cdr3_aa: CASSKQGIGYTF
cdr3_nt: TGTGCCAGTAGTAAACAGGGGATCGGCTACACCTTC

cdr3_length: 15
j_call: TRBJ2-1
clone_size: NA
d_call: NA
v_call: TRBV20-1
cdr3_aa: CSGEGGTESANEQFF
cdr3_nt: TGCAGTGGGGAGGGGGGAACAGAGTCTGCTAATGAGCAGTTCTTC

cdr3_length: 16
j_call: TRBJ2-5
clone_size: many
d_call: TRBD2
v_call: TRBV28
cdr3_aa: CASSLAGGPLQETQYF
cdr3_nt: TGTGCCAGCAGTTTAGCGGGGGGACCATTGCAAGAGACCCAGTACTTC

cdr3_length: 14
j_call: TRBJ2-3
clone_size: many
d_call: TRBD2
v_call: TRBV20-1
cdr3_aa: CSARGLAGIDTQYF
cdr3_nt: TGCAGTGCTAGAGGACTAGCGGGGATAGATACGCAGTATTTT

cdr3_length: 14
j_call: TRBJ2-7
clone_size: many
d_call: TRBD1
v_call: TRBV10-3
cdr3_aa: CAIMETGGTYEQYF
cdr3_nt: TGTGCCATCATGGAGACAGGGGGAACCTACGAGCAGTACTTC

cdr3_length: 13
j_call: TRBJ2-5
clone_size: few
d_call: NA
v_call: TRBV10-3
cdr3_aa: CAIGAGEEETQYF
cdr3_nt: TGTGCCATTGGGGCAGGAGAGGAGGAGACCCAGTACTTC

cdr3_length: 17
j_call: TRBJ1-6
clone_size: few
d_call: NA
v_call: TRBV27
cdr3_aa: CASSLDRDSFYNSPLHF
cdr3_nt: TGTGCCAGCAGTTTAGATCGGGACTCATTCTATAATTCACCCCTCCACTTT

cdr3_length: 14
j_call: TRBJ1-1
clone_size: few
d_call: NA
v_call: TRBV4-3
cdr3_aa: CASSQNLGGTEAFF
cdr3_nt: TGCGCCAGCAGCCAAAACCTCGGGGGAACTGAAGCTTTCTTT

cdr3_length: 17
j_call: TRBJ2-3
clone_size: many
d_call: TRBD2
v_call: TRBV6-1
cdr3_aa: CASSERASGGWADTQYF
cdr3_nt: TGTGCCAGCAGTGAACGGGCTAGCGGGGGATGGGCAGATACGCAGTATTTT

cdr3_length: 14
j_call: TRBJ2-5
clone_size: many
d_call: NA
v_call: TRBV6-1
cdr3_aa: CASSEQGAILAQYF
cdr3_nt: NA

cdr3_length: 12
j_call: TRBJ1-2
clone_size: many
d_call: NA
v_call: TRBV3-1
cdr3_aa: CASSQGDSGYTF
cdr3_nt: TGTGCCAGCAGCCAGGGAGACAGTGGCTACACCTTC

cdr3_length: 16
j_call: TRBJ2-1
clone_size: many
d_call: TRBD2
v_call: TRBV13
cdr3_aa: CASSQWGGSSYNEQFF
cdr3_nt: TGTGCCAGCAGCCAGTGGGGGGGGTCTTCCTACAATGAGCAGTTCTTC

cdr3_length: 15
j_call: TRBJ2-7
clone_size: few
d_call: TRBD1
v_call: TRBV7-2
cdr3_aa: CASRPGTGGQAEQYF
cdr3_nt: TGTGCCAGCAGGCCCGGGACAGGGGGCCAGGCCGAGCAGTACTTC

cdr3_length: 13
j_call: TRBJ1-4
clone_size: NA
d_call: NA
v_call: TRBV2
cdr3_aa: CASSSGEGEKLFF
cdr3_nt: TGTGCCAGCAGCTCAGGGGAAGGTGAAAAACTGTTTTTT

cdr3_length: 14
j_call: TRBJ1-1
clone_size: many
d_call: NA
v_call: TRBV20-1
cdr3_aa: CSARAGARNTEAFF
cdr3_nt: TGCAGTGCTAGGGCAGGGGCGAGGAACACTGAAGCTTTCTTT

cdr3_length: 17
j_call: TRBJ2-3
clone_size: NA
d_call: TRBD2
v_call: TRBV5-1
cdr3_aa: CASSLVGRGGPADTQYF
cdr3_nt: TGCGCCAGCAGCTTGGTAGGTCGGGGGGGGCCTGCAGATACGCAGTATTTT

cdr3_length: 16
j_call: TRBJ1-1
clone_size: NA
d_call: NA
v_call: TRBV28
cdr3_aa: CASTLSLGGLGTEAFF
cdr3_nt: TGTGCCAGCACCCTCTCTCTGGGGGGTTTGGGCACTGAAGCTTTCTTT

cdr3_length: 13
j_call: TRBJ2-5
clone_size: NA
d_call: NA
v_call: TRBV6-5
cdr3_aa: CASSSGAQENQYF
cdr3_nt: TGTGCCAGCAGTTCGGGGGCCCAAGAGAACCAGTACTTC

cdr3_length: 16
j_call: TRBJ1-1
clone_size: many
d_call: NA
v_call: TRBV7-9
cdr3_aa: CASSLLGVLANTEAFF
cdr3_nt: TGTGCCAGCAGCTTATTAGGGGTACTTGCGAACACTGAAGCTTTCTTT

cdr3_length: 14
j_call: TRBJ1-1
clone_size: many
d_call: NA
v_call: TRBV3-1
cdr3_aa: CASSPRVSDTEAFF
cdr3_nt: TGTGCCAGCAGCCCCAGGGTGTCGGACACTGAAGCTTTCTTT

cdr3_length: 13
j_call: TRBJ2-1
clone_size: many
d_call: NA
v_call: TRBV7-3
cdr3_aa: CASARSSYNEQFF
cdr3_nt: TGTGCCAGCGCCCGAAGCTCCTACAATGAGCAGTTCTTC

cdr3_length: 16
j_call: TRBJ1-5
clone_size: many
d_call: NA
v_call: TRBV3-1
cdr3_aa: CASSQDQGGSNQPQHF
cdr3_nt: TGTGCCAGCAGCCAAGATCAGGGTGGGAGCAATCAGCCCCAGCATTTT

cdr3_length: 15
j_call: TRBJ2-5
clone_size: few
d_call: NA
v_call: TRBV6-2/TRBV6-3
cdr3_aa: CASSPWGGGEETQYF
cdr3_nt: TGTGCCAGCAGCCCCTGGGGTGGCGGGGAAGAGACCCAGTACTTC

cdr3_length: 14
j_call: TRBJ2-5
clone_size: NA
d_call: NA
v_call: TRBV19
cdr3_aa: CASSIRPTRETQYF
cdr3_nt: TGTGCCAGTAGTATTAGGCCCACACGAGAGACCCAGTACTTC

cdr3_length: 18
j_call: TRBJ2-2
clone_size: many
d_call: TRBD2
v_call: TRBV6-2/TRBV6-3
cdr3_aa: CASSYSTSGAENTGELFF
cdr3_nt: TGTGCCAGCAGTTACTCGACCAGCGGGGCTGAGAACACCGGGGAGCTGTTTTTT

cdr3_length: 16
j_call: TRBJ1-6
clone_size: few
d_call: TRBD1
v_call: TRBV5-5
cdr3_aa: CASSPGQGIVNSPLHF
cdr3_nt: TGTGCCAGCAGCCCGGGACAGGGGATTGTTAATTCACCCCTCCACTTT

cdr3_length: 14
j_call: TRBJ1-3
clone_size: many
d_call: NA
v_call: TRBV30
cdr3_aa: CAWSVTNSGNTIYF
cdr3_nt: TGTGCCTGGAGTGTAACAAACTCTGGAAACACCATATATTTT

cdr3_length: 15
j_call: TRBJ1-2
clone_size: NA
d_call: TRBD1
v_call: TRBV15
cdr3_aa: CATSSLGGSDYGYTF
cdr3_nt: TGTGCCACCAGCAGCCTAGGGGGCTCCGACTATGGCTACACCTTC

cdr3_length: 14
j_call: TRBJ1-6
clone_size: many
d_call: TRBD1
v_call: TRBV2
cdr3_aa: CASSEEGAWSPLHF
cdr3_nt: TGTGCCAGCAGTGAGGAGGGGGCATGGTCACCCCTCCACTTT

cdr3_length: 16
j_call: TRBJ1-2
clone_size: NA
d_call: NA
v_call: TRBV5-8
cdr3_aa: CASSSGISGWNYGYTF
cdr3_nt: TGTGCCAGCAGTTCGGGCATCAGTGGGTGGAACTATGGCTACACCTTC

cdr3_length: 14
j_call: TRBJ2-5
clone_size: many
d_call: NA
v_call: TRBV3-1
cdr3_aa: CASSQGGEYQTQYF
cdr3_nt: TGTGCCAGCAGCCAAGGAGGAGAATACCAGACCCAGTACTTC

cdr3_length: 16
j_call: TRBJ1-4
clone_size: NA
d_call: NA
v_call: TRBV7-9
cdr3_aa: CASSLARGRIDEKLFF
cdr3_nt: TGTGCCAGCAGCTTAGCGAGGGGACGGATCGATGAAAAACTGTTTTTT